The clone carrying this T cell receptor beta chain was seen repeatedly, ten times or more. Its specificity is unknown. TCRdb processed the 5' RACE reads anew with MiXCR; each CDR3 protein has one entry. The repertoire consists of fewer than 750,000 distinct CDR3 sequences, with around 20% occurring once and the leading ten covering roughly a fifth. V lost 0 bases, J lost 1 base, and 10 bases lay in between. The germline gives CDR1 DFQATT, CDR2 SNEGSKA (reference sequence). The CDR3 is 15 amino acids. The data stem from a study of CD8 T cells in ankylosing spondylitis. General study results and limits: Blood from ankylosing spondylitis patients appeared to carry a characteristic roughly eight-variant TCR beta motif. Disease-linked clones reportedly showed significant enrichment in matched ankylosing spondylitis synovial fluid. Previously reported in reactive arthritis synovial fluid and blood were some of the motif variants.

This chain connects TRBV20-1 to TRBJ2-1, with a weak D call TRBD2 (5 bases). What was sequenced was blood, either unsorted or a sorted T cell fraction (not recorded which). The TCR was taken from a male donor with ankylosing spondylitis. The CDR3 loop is CSARDLRTSYNEQFF. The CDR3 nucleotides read TGCAGTGCTAGAGATCTAAGGACTTCCTACAATGAGCAGTTCTTC.